The clone carrying this TCR beta chain came up a few times. Its antigen is not known. The data were obtained in a study of blood T cells in healthy people across ages. V lost 1 base and J 3 bases, leaving 13 bases between the germline ends. This CDR3 is built from 15 residues. Germline CDR1 is LGHDT and CDR2 is YNNKEL (reference sequence). Broader study findings: It was found that TCR beta diversity correlated strongly with the percentage of naive T cells. CMV status of donors was unknown, possibly confounding expanded clonotype changes.

For the second PCR, which ran for about 6 to 12 cycles, a sample-barcoded 5' primer and a J-beta primer mix were used. TCRdb reanalysed the 5' RACE reads using MiXCR and keeps one entry per CDR3 protein. The sample lists about 510,000 distinct CDR3 sequences; about 27% were seen once. This sample was shared with a second study, whose subject was T cells of mothers and their children.

Sequencing was performed on blood. This sequence was found in a boy aged 2-9 years in good health. This chain connects TRBV3-1 to TRBJ2-7, with TRBD2 as a possible D gene (6 bases). The CDR3 DNA sequence: TGTGCCAGCAGCCAAGCTGCGGGACTGCACTACGAGCAGTACTTC. Translation: CASSQAAGLHYEQYF.